What follows describes a single TCR beta chain. As yet, its antigen is unknown. Trimming removed 0 bases from V and 0 bases from J, with 10 bases in between. This CDR3 has 16 amino acids. The V gene's germline CDR1 is SGDLS and CDR2 YYNGEE. The data were obtained in a study of cytomegalovirus exposure and HLA in healthy donors. On the study more broadly: As an earlier analysis found, some 170 million T cells yielded about 120 million unique TCR beta sequences.

Overall study results and limits: Most TCR sequences showed up rarely, but some public TCRs showed up in many donors.

PCR used 60 Vbeta primers and 13 Jbeta primers. Repertoires were generated with immunoSEQ multiplex PCR, while TCRdb's copy carries only in-frame clones and drops some. The sample has some 140,000 clones, roughly 80% seen once. Material for sequencing was PBMCs. V usage is TRBV9 and J usage is TRBJ2-1, with a weak D call TRBD2 (6 bases). The sequence came from a woman aged 40 to 50 in good health and CMV-seronegative. For the CDR3, the DNA is TGTGCCAGCAGCGTAGCTGTAGCGGACTCCTACAATGAGCAGTTCTTC. Translated, it gives CASSVAVADSYNEQFF. Full variable domain (outside the CDR3, taken from reference TRBV9 and TRBJ2-1): DSGVTQTPKHLITATGQRVTLRCSPRSGDLSVYWYQQSLDQGLQFLIQYYNGEERAKGNILERFSAQQFPDLHSELNLSSLELGDSALYFCASSVAVADSYNEQFFGPGTRLTVL.